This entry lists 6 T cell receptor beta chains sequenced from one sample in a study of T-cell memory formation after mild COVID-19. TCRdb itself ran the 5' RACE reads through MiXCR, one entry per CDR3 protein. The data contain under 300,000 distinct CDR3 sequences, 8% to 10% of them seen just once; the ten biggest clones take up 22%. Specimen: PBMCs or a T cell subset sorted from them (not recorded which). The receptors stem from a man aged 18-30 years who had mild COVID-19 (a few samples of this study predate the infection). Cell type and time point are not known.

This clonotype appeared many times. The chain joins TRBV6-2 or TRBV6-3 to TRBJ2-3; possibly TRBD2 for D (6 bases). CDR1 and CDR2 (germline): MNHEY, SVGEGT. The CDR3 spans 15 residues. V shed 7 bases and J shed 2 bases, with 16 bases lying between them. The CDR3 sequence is CASTRTTSPTDTQYF. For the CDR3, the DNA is TGTGCCAGCACTCGGACTACATCACCCACAGATACGCAGTATTTT.

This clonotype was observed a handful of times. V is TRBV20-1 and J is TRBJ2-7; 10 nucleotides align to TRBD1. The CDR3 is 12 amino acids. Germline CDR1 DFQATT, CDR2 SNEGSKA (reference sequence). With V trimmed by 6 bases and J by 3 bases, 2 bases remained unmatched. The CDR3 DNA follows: TGCAGTGCAAGGGACAGGGGCTACGAGCAGTACGTC. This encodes CSARDRGYEQYV.

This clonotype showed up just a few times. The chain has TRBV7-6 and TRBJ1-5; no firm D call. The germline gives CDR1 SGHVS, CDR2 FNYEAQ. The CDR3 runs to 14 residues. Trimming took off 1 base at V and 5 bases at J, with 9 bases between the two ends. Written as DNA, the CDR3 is TGTGCCAGCAGCTTAGTCCCCAACGATCAGCCCCAGCATTTT. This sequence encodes CASSLVPNDQPQHF. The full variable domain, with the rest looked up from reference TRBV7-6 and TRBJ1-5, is GAGVSQSPRYKVTKRGQDVALRCDPISGHVSLYWYRQALGQGPEFLTYFNYEAQQDKSGLPNDRFSAERPEGSISTLTIQRTEQRDSAMYRCASSLVPNDQPQHFGDGTRLSIL.

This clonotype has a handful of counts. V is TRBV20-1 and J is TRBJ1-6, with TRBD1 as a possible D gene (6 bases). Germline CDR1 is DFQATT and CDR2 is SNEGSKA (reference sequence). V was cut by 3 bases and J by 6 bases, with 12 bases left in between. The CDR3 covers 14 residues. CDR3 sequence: CSARVWDTNSPLHF. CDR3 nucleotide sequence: TGCAGTGCTAGGGTTTGGGACACTAATTCACCCCTCCACTTT.

CDR3 region: CASSQSLGQGWEGYTF. The CDR3 DNA reads TGCGCCAGCAGCCAATCCCTGGGACAGGGATGGGAAGGCTACACCTTC. The chain joins TRBV4-1 to TRBJ1-2; 9 bases agree with TRBD1. CDR3 length equals 16 residues. V shed 2 bases and J 8 bases; nucleotides not matched to a gene: 12. From germline, CDR1 is MGHRA and CDR2 YSYEKL.

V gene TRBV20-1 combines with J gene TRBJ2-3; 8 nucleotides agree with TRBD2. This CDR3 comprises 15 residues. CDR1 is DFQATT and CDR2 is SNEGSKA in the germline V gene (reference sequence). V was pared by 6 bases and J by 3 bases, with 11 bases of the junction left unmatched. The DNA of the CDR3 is TGCAGTGCGCCTAACCGGGGGGGAGTGACAGATACGCAGTATTTT. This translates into CSAPNRGGVTDTQYF.